The present entry profiles one TCR beta chain with its context. What it binds is not known. The data derive from a study of T cells in Graves' hyperthyroidism and ophthalmopathy. Overall study: Peripheral blood sampling occurred at initial diagnosis, before any treatment.

Template material for amplifying TCR beta CDR3 regions consisted of RNA transcripts. With the HTBI primer set, the TCR CDR3 went through a first round of RT-PCR. Each CDR3 protein gets one entry after TCRdb re-called the multiplex PCR reads with MiXCR. The table has more than 550,000 distinct CDR3 sequences, 15% to 20% seen once; the top ten hold 15%. The CDR3 sequence is 17 residues long. J was trimmed by 8 bases and V by 5 bases; bases with no gene match: 12. Germline values: CDR1 MNHNS, CDR2 SASEGT. Diagnosis relied on clinical symptoms, serum thyroxine and TRAb, thyroid ultrasound and orbital computed tomography. Study-level results: A model using 13 V-J features told ophthalmopathy apart from stable hyperthyroidism. In validation, the model predicted ophthalmopathy. These predictions came a median roughly 6 months before onset.

This TCR was sampled from a man aged 50 to 59 with Graves' hyperthyroidism. The gene calls are TRBV6-1 and TRBJ2-1, with 13 bases lining up with TRBD2. Sample: blood. The CDR3 region is CASSTLAGGLGGDEQFF. As DNA, the CDR3 is TGTGCCAGCAGTACACTAGCGGGAGGGCTTGGTGGTGATGAGCAGTTCTTC.